This T cell receptor (beta chain) was sequenced in a study of T cell responses to AZD1222 COVID-19 vaccine. Study details: Second doses at about 4 or about 12 weeks were pooled.

Sequencing used immunoSEQ multiplex PCR; TCRdb keeps in-frame clones, though not all of them. Counted here are roughly 120,000 clones, approximately 83% occurring once; the ten biggest clones make up 1.5% to 2%. The study, taken as a whole, reports: Donors were largely white British and mainly female; clonal diversity was possibly underestimated.

This clone has a single count. Its target is unknown. Germline CDR1 and CDR2: SNHLY and FYNNEI. Trimming removed 9 bases at V and 4 bases at J, with 19 bases between. The CDR3 is 15 amino acids. The rearrangement joins TRBV2 to TRBJ1-3, with D possibly TRBD1 on 6 matching bases. The material was peripheral blood, obtained on day 0 of AZD1222 vaccination. This clonotype was obtained from an adult in good health. CDR3 bases: TGTGCCAGTGACCAACAGGGTCTTAGGGGAAACACCATATATTTT. Its translation is CASDQQGLRGNTIYF.